This paragraph covers one T cell receptor beta chain sequence. Its antigen is unknown. This specimen belongs to a study of shared clonotypes between healthy human individuals. Study-level findings and limits: Sequencing depth was predicted to influence how clonotypes are shared among donors. For naive CD4 cells, around 5% of clonotypes were shared across a few donors. Among non-shared clonotypes, generation probabilities were lower than among those shared by all four donors.

Clones were sequenced by immunoSEQ multiplex PCR, and TCRdb holds only the in-frame ones, with some missing. The sample consists of 950,000 to 1,100,000 clones, more than 75% of them appearing once. Trimming removed 2 bases from V and 1 base from J; junction bases left unmatched: 2. CDR3 length equals 15 residues. Germline assignment: CDR1 SGDLS and CDR2 YYNGEE. Sequenced sample: memory CD4+ T cells from PBMCs. The subset was: CD45RA-negative fraction. The J gene is TRBJ2-5, the V gene TRBV9; 10 positions match TRBD2. The sequence was obtained from a man younger than 30 in good health. Some clones in this sample may be carry-over from other donors' samples. The CDR3 coding sequence is TGTGCCAGCAGCGTTACTAGCGGGATCCAAGAGACCCAGTACTTC. Translating gives CASSVTSGIQETQYF.